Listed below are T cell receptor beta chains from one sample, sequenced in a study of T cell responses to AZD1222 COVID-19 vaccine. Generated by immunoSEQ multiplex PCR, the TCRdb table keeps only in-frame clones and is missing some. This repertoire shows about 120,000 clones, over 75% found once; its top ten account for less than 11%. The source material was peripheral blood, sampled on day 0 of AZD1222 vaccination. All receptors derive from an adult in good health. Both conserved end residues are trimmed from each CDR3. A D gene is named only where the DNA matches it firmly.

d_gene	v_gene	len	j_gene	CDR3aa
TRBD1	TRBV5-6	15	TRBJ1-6	ASSTTKGQAYNSPLH
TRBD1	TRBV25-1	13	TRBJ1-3	ASSATGDVRNTIY
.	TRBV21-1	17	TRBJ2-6	ASSKSPRSGNSGANVLT
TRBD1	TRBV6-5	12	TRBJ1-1	ASSFQTGGTEAF
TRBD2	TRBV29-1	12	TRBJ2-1	SALGGRGYNEQF
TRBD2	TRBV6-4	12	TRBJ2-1	ASRPLAGYNEQF
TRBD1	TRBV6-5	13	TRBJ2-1	ASTLRDRGRGEQF
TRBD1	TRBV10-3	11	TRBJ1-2	ATREGQGHGYT
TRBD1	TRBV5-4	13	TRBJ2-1	ASSYNRGSYNEQF
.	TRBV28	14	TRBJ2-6	ASSFNWGLGANVLT
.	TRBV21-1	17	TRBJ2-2	ALTPGDDPKKADTGELF
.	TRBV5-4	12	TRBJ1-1	ASSLEEGGTEAF
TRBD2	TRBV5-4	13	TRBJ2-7	ASSFLGLAAYEQY
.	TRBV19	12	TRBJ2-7	ASSISERGAQQY
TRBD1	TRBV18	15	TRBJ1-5	ASSPTIQGAGNQPQH
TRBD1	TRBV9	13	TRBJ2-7	ASSVVRDRYYEQY
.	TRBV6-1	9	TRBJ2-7	ASRHGESPY
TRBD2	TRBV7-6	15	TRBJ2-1	ASSLKASGRSYNEQF
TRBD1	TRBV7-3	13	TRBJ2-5	ASSLGGQGKQTQY
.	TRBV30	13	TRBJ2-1	ACHPDHPLYNEQF
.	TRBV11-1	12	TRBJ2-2	ASSDLGAGGELF
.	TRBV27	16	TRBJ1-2	ASSPGYDGGSPNYGYT
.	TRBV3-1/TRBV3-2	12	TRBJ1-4	ASSQDLGGEKLF
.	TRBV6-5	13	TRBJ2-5	ASRLSGAYQETQY
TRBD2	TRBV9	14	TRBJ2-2	ASSVSSGRTTGELF
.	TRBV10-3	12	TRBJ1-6	AIRRGEENSPLH
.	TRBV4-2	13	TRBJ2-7	ASSLTGDKNYEQY
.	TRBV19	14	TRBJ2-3	ATRRWPALTGDTQY
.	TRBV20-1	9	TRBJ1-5	SAQAGLAQH
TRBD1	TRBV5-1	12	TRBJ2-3	ASSSGQGTDTQY
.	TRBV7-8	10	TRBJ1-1	ASGAPNTEAF
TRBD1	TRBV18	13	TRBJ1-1	ASSTGQARNTEAF
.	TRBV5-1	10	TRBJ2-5	ASSLDRETQY
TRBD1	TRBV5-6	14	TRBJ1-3	ASSLQGVISGNTIY
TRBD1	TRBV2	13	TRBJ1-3	ASSTDRGPGNTIY